This is a list of T cell receptor beta chains from one sample in a study of OX40 agonist ivuxolimab in advanced cancers. Sequencing was performed with immunoSEQ multiplex PCR; in TCRdb, only in-frame clones are kept and a portion is missing. Of some 17,000 clones in the sample, around nine tenths were seen once. The sample here was CD4+ or CD8+ T cells sorted from blood, taken in a trial of the OX40 agonist ivuxolimab. These receptor sequences come from an adult with an advanced solid tumor such as melanoma, head and neck, liver or kidney cancer. Each CDR3 is given with its conserved first and last residue. D genes are given only for firm matches. The listing skips clone size in some rows; elsewhere it reads once, few, many or a size class.

V gene: TRBV7-3; clone size: few; D gene: NA; J gene: TRBJ2-5; CDR3 protein: CASSLRSQETQYF; CDR3 DNA: TGTGCCAGCAGCCTTAGGTCCCAAGAGACCCAGTACTTC
V gene: TRBV2; clone size: NA; D gene: TRBD1; J gene: TRBJ2-1; CDR3 protein: CASRDYTGTVQGEQFF; CDR3 DNA: TGTGCCAGCAGAGATTACACCGGGACAGTCCAGGGTGAGCAGTTCTTC
V gene: TRBV4-3; clone size: NA; D gene: NA; J gene: TRBJ1-3; CDR3 protein: CASSLHFRGNSGNTIYF; CDR3 DNA: TGCGCCAGCAGCCTCCATTTCCGGGGCAACTCTGGAAACACCATATATTTT
V gene: TRBV4-1; clone size: NA; D gene: NA; J gene: TRBJ1-1; CDR3 protein: CASSPRTGNTEAFF; CDR3 DNA: TGCGCCAGCAGTCCAAGGACGGGGAACACTGAAGCTTTCTTT
V gene: TRBV6-5; clone size: NA; D gene: NA; J gene: TRBJ1-1; CDR3 protein: CASSYSPDTEAFF; CDR3 DNA: TGTGCCAGCAGTTACTCGCCTGACACTGAAGCTTTCTTT
V gene: TRBV23-1; clone size: NA; D gene: NA; J gene: TRBJ1-4; CDR3 protein: CASSLRTSWREKLFF; CDR3 DNA: TGCGCCAGCAGCCTCAGGACAAGTTGGCGAGAAAAACTGTTTTTT
V gene: TRBV6-5; clone size: NA; D gene: NA; J gene: TRBJ2-7; CDR3 protein: CASSLLVGYEQYF; CDR3 DNA: TGTGCCAGCAGTCTACTCGTGGGTTACGAGCAGTACTTC
V gene: TRBV4-1; clone size: NA; D gene: NA; J gene: TRBJ2-7; CDR3 protein: CASSQGPGESYEQYF; CDR3 DNA: TGCGCCAGCAGCCAAGGTCCAGGGGAAAGCTACGAGCAGTACTTC
V gene: TRBV6-1; clone size: NA; D gene: NA; J gene: TRBJ2-5; CDR3 protein: CASLRETQYF; CDR3 DNA: TGTGCCAGCCTTCGGGAGACCCAGTACTTC
V gene: TRBV7-2; clone size: NA; D gene: NA; J gene: TRBJ1-2; CDR3 protein: CASSFQSYYGYTF; CDR3 DNA: TGTGCCAGCAGCTTCCAGAGTTACTATGGCTACACCTTC
V gene: TRBV14; clone size: NA; D gene: NA; J gene: TRBJ2-5; CDR3 protein: CASSPGEMGGRETQYF; CDR3 DNA: TGTGCCAGCAGCCCCGGGGAGATGGGCGGGCGAGAGACCCAGTACTTC
V gene: TRBV5-6; clone size: NA; D gene: NA; J gene: TRBJ1-5; CDR3 protein: CASSLGAGSMMYQPQHF; CDR3 DNA: TGTGCCAGCAGCTTGGGGGCAGGGAGTATGATGTATCAGCCCCAGCATTTT
V gene: TRBV19; clone size: NA; D gene: NA; J gene: TRBJ2-1; CDR3 protein: CASSMIWSSYNEQFF; CDR3 DNA: TGTGCCAGTAGTATGATCTGGAGCTCCTACAATGAGCAGTTCTTC
V gene: TRBV9; clone size: NA; D gene: TRBD2; J gene: TRBJ2-1; CDR3 protein: CASSIGLAANNEQFF; CDR3 DNA: TGTGCCAGCAGCATCGGACTAGCGGCTAACAATGAGCAGTTCTTC
V gene: TRBV11-2; clone size: once; D gene: NA; J gene: TRBJ1-3; CDR3 protein: CASSLGRGSGNTIYF; CDR3 DNA: TGTGCCAGCAGCTTAGGCAGGGGCTCTGGAAACACCATATATTTT
V gene: TRBV10-3; clone size: NA; D gene: TRBD1; J gene: TRBJ1-2; CDR3 protein: CAISEYPPTDRVYGYTF; CDR3 DNA: TGTGCCATCAGTGAGTACCCCCCGACTGACAGGGTCTATGGCTACACCTTC
V gene: TRBV7-3; clone size: NA; D gene: NA; J gene: TRBJ2-6; CDR3 protein: CASSLGNPGANVLTF; CDR3 DNA: TGTGCCAGCAGCTTGGGGAACCCTGGGGCCAACGTCCTGACTTTC
V gene: TRBV11-2; clone size: NA; D gene: NA; J gene: TRBJ2-7; CDR3 protein: CASSLGYVEQYF; CDR3 DNA: TGTGCCAGCAGCTTAGGATACGTCGAGCAGTACTTC
V gene: TRBV9; clone size: NA; D gene: TRBD1; J gene: TRBJ2-3; CDR3 protein: CASSVEGQGTDTQYF; CDR3 DNA: TGTGCCAGCAGCGTAGAGGGACAGGGGACAGATACGCAGTATTTT
V gene: TRBV1; clone size: NA; D gene: NA; J gene: TRBJ2-7; CDR3 protein: CTSSPLGGPTYEQYF; CDR3 DNA: TGCACCAGCAGCCCTCTCGGGGGACCCACCTACGAGCAGTACTTC
V gene: TRBV6-5; clone size: NA; D gene: TRBD1; J gene: TRBJ2-3; CDR3 protein: CASSYSQGAGTDTQYF; CDR3 DNA: TGTGCCAGCAGTTACTCACAGGGGGCGGGGACAGATACGCAGTATTTT
V gene: TRBV14; clone size: medium-sized; D gene: TRBD2; J gene: TRBJ2-5; CDR3 protein: CASSQTSGSQEYQETQYF; CDR3 DNA: TGTGCCAGCAGCCAAACCAGCGGGAGCCAAGAGTACCAAGAGACCCAGTACTTC
V gene: TRBV4-1; clone size: NA; D gene: NA; J gene: TRBJ1-5; CDR3 protein: CASSQDPGSSNQPQHF; CDR3 DNA: TGCGCCAGCAGCCAAGATCCGGGTAGCAGCAATCAGCCCCAGCATTTT
V gene: TRBV4-1; clone size: NA; D gene: NA; J gene: TRBJ1-5; CDR3 protein: CASSQAAGSNQPQHF; CDR3 DNA: TGCGCCAGCAGCCAAGCGGCTGGTAGCAATCAGCCCCAGCATTTT
V gene: TRBV19; clone size: NA; D gene: NA; J gene: TRBJ2-2; CDR3 protein: CASSIGSGELFF; CDR3 DNA: TGTGCCAGTAGTATTGGCTCCGGGGAGCTGTTTTTT
V gene: TRBV5-4; clone size: NA; D gene: TRBD1; J gene: TRBJ2-3; CDR3 protein: CASRNRDRGFTDTQYF; CDR3 DNA: TGTGCCAGCAGAAACCGGGACAGGGGTTTCACAGATACGCAGTATTTT
V gene: TRBV4-2; clone size: NA; D gene: NA; J gene: TRBJ2-5; CDR3 protein: CASSLSSVGGLQETQYF; CDR3 DNA: TGTGCCAGCAGCCTTAGTAGTGTGGGGGGGCTGCAAGAGACCCAGTACTTC
V gene: TRBV4-3; clone size: NA; D gene: NA; J gene: TRBJ2-5; CDR3 protein: CASSQGREQTQYF; CDR3 DNA: TGCGCCAGCAGCCAAGGCAGGGAGCAGACCCAGTACTTC
V gene: TRBV10-3; clone size: NA; D gene: NA; J gene: TRBJ1-2; CDR3 protein: CAISELGSDYGYTF; CDR3 DNA: TGTGCCATCAGTGAATTGGGATCGGACTATGGCTACACCTTC
V gene: TRBV6-6; clone size: NA; D gene: TRBD1; J gene: TRBJ2-1; CDR3 protein: CASSYEGTGLFF; CDR3 DNA: TGTGCCAGCAGTTACGAGGGGACAGGGCTGTTCTTC
V gene: TRBV4-1; clone size: NA; D gene: NA; J gene: TRBJ2-7; CDR3 protein: CASSQAASYEQYF; CDR3 DNA: TGCGCCAGCAGCCAAGCAGCCTCCTACGAGCAGTACTTC
V gene: TRBV11-3; clone size: NA; D gene: NA; J gene: TRBJ1-1; CDR3 protein: CASSLFGVGTPRNTEAFF; CDR3 DNA: TGTGCCAGCAGCTTGTTTGGGGTCGGGACACCTCGGAACACTGAAGCTTTCTTT
V gene: TRBV10-1; clone size: NA; D gene: TRBD2; J gene: TRBJ2-3; CDR3 protein: CASSLADPSTDTQYF; CDR3 DNA: TGCGCCAGTTCCCTAGCGGACCCAAGCACAGATACGCAGTATTTT
V gene: TRBV6-5; clone size: NA; D gene: NA; J gene: TRBJ1-1; CDR3 protein: CASSYWGQGSEAFF; CDR3 DNA: TGTGCCAGCAGTTATTGGGGCCAGGGCTCTGAAGCTTTCTTT
V gene: TRBV6-5; clone size: NA; D gene: NA; J gene: TRBJ1-1; CDR3 protein: CASSYSGGNTEAFF; CDR3 DNA: TGTGCCAGCAGTTACTCCGGGGGTAACACTGAAGCTTTCTTT